These T cell receptor beta chains were read from a single sample in a study of shared clonotypes between healthy human individuals. TCRdb's table, derived via immunoSEQ multiplex PCR, lists solely in-frame clones and lacks some. Of roughly 2,300,000 clones listed, about 90% are singletons. Sequenced: naive CD4+ T cells from PBMCs. Receptors originate from a man aged 18 to 30 in good health. Some clones in this sample may be carry-over from other donors' samples. CDR3s include the opening cysteine and the closing phenylalanine or tryptophan. The D gene is left open where the match is weak. A clone size is listed for some rows: how often the clone was seen (once, few, many), or a class if it is expanded.

j_call clone_size v_call d_call cdr3_nt cdr3_aa
TRBJ2-2 - TRBV9 TRBD2 TGTGCCAGCAGCTTTGAGTGGCTAGCGGGAACGAACACCGGGGAGCTGTTTTTT CASSFEWLAGTNTGELFF
TRBJ2-1 - TRBV4-1 - TGCGCCAGCAGCCCTCTCGCGCGCTCCTACAATGAGCAGTTCTTC CASSPLARSYNEQFF
TRBJ2-1 - TRBV19 - TGTGCCAGTAGTAAGGGGGGCCCTTGGGCAGAATTCTACAATGAGCAGTTCTTC CASSKGGPWAEFYNEQFF
TRBJ1-5 - TRBV28 - TGTGCCAGCAGGATACAGGGCTTCAATCAGCCCCAGCATTTT CASRIQGFNQPQHF
TRBJ2-2 - TRBV9 - TGTGCCAGCAGCGTACTTGGAGGCGCCGGGGAGCTGTTTTTT CASSVLGGAGELFF
TRBJ1-1 - TRBV7-3 - TGTGCCAGCAGCTCATCCATTTTGGTGGGGGGCACTGAAGCTTTCTTT CASSSSILVGGTEAFF
TRBJ2-5 - TRBV11-1 - TGTGCCAGCAGCCCCGGGACTTGGAGAGAGACCCAGTACTTC CASSPGTWRETQYF
TRBJ2-6 - TRBV29-1 TRBD1 TGCAGCGTCCGACAGGGGGCGTCTGGGGCCAACGTCCTGACTTTC CSVRQGASGANVLTF
TRBJ2-7 - TRBV6-5 TRBD1 TGTGCCAGCAGTTACACCCCAGGGACAGGGAACGAGCAGTACTTC CASSYTPGTGNEQYF
TRBJ1-2 - TRBV27 TRBD1 TGTGCCAGCAGGCCTACAGGGGAATATGGCTACACCTTC CASRPTGEYGYTF
TRBJ2-7 - TRBV28 TRBD1 TGTGCCAGCAGCACGGGCAGGACAGGGGTTTACGAGCAGTACTTC CASSTGRTGVYEQYF
TRBJ2-5 - TRBV28 TRBD1 TGTGCCAGCAGTTTATCAGGGGGCTCAGAGACCCAGTACTTC CASSLSGGSETQYF
TRBJ1-3 - TRBV5-8 - TGTGCCAGCAGCTTGATTTTCGGCCAGAGAAACACCATATATTTT CASSLIFGQRNTIYF
TRBJ2-7 - TRBV28 TRBD2 TGTGCCAGCAGTTTGGGAGGGGCGGGCTCCTACGAGCAGTACTTC CASSLGGAGSYEQYF
TRBJ1-3 - TRBV19 - TGTGCCAGTAGCCCACGGGACGTCTACTCTGGAAACACCATATATTTT CASSPRDVYSGNTIYF
TRBJ2-7 - TRBV9 TRBD2 TGTGCCAGCAGCCCCGACCCGGGGGGGAGGGACGAGCAGTACTTC CASSPDPGGRDEQYF
TRBJ1-4 - TRBV5-1 TRBD1 TGCGCCAGCAGCTCGTTCGGACAGGGGAATGAAAAACTGTTTTTT CASSSFGQGNEKLFF
TRBJ2-5 - TRBV9 TRBD2 TGTGCCAGCAGCTCCAGCCTAGCGGGGTGGGAGACCCAGTACTTC CASSSSLAGWETQYF
TRBJ1-4 - TRBV5-1 TRBD1 TGCGCCAGCAGCACAGGACAGGGAGAACTGTTTTTT CASSTGQGELFF
TRBJ1-3 once TRBV18 - TGTGCCAGCTCACCCATTCCTATGCTCTCTGGAAACACCATATATTTT CASSPIPMLSGNTIYF
TRBJ2-3 - TRBV5-1 TRBD2 TGCGCCAGCAGCTTGGCAGGAAATCTAGCGGGAGGAACAGATACGCAGTATTTT CASSLAGNLAGGTDTQYF
TRBJ2-1 - TRBV4-1 - TGCGCCAGCAGCCGGGACGGATCTTACAATGAGCAGTTCTTC CASSRDGSYNEQFF
TRBJ1-1 - TRBV27 - TGTGCCAGCAGCCTTAGGAGGGTTGGTGAAGCTTTCTTT CASSLRRVGEAFF
TRBJ2-1 - TRBV7-3 - TGTGCCAGCAGCTTAAAACTAGGCGCTACCTACAATGAGCAGTTCTTC CASSLKLGATYNEQFF
TRBJ2-1 - TRBV7-2 TRBD2 TGTGCCAGCAGCCTAGCGGGAGGGTCCCATACCTACAATGAGCAGTTCTTC CASSLAGGSHTYNEQFF
TRBJ1-2 - TRBV15 - TGTGCCACCAGCAGAGCGGGCTATGGCTACACCTTC CATSRAGYGYTF
TRBJ2-5 - TRBV7-2 TRBD1 TGTGCCAGCAGCTTAGAGAGGACAGGGGAGACCCAGTACTTC CASSLERTGETQYF
TRBJ2-7 - TRBV6-1 - TGTGCCAGCAGCCGCGGAGGGGGTTTGGACGAGCAGTACTTC CASSRGGGLDEQYF
TRBJ2-2 - TRBV7-2 - TGTGCCAGCAGCTTAGCGTGGGGGACCGGGGAGCTGTTTTTT CASSLAWGTGELFF
TRBJ2-5 - TRBV2 TRBD1 TGTGCCAGCAGTTCGCAGGGGGTTTGGGAGACCCAGTACTTC CASSSQGVWETQYF
TRBJ2-3 - TRBV29-1 - TGCAGCGTTGAATGGAGCACAGATACGCAGTATTTT CSVEWSTDTQYF
TRBJ2-7 - TRBV6-1 - TGTGCCAGCCGTCCCTACGCAGGGGAGATATACGAGCAGTACTTC CASRPYAGEIYEQYF
TRBJ2-7 - TRBV19 TRBD1 TGTGCCAGTAGCGGCGTCCGGGGACAGGGAGGGTACGAGCAGTACTTC CASSGVRGQGGYEQYF
TRBJ1-2 - TRBV27 TRBD1 TGTGCCAGCAGCCCACAGGGGCTCTATGGCTACACCTTC CASSPQGLYGYTF
TRBJ2-1 - TRBV9 - TGTGCCAGCAGCGTACTGGCTTCTAACAATGAGCAGTTCTTC CASSVLASNNEQFF
TRBJ1-1 few TRBV29-1 - TGCAGCGTTACAGTACCGGGACTGCAGAACACTGAAGCTTTCTTT CSVTVPGLQNTEAFF